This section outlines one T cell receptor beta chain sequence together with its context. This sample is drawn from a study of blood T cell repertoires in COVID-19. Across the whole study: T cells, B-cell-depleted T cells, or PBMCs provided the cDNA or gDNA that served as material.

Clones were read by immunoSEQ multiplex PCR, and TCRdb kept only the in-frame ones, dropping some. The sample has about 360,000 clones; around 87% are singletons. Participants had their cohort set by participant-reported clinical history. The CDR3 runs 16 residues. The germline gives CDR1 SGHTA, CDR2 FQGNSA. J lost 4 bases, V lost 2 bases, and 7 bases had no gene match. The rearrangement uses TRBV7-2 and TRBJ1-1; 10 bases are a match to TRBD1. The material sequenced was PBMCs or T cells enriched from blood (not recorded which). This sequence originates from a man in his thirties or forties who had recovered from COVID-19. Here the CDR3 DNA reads TGTGCCAGCAGCTTACAGGACAGGGGGGCCGGCACTGAAGCTTTCTTT. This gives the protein CASSLQDRGAGTEAFF.